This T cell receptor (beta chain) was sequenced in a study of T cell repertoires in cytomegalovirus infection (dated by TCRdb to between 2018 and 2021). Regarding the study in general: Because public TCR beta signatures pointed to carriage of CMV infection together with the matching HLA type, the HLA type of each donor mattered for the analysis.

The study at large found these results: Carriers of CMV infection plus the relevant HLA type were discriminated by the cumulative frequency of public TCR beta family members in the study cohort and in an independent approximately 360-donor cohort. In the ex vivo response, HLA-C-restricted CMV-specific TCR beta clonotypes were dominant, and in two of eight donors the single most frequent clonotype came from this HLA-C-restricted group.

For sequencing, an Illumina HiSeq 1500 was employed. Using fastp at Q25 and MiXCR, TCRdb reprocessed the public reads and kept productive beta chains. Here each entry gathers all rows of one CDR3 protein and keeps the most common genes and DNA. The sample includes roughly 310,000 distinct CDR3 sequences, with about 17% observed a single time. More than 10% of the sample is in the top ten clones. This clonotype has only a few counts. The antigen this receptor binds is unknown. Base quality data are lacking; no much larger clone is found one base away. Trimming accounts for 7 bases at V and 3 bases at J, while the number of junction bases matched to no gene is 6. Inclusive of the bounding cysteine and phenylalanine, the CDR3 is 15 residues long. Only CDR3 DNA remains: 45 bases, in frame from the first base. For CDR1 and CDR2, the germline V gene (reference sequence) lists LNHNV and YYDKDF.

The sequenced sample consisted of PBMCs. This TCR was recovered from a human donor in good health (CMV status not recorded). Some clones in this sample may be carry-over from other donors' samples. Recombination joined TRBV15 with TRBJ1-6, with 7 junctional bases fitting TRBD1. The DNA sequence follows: TGTGCCACCAATCTGGACAGGAACTATAATTCACCCCTCCACTTT. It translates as CATNLDRNYNSPLHF.